This entry lists 25 T cell receptor beta chains sequenced from one sample in a study of early T cells in non-severe SARS-CoV-2 infection (dated by TCRdb to the early 2020s). Receptor libraries were prepared by 5' RACE. Sequencer: NextSeq 500. Using fastp trimming at Q25 and MiXCR clonotype assembly, TCRdb reanalyzed the public sequencing data and kept in-frame beta chains. Merged by CDR3 protein, the rows form single entries marked with the most common genes and DNA. The sample table lists 85,000 to 120,000 distinct CDR3 sequences, around 12% of them with a count of one. The top ten clonotypes cover 6.2% of the sample. The sequenced material came from whole blood. Source of these receptors: an adult who was a healthcare worker with PCR-confirmed SARS-CoV-2 infection or an uninfected control (not recorded which).

This clonotype was seen many times. This chain connects TRBV15 to TRBJ1-2; D not resolved. V lost 0 bases and J lost 6, with 8 bases in between. The CDR3 runs 13 residues. The germline CDR1 and CDR2 sequences are LNHNV and YYDKDF (reference sequence). CDR3 amino acids: CATSREGLDGYTF. DNA for the CDR3: TGTGCCACCAGCAGAGAAGGGCTCGATGGCTACACCTTC.

The V gene is TRBV2, the J gene TRBJ2-1; D unresolved. The CDR3 runs 9 residues. Trimming left V 6 bases short and J 16 bases short, with 10 bases between. Germline CDR1 and CDR2: SNHLY and FYNNEI. The CDR3 region is CASRTQLFF. The CDR3 region has the DNA TGTGCCAGCAGGACACAGCTATTCTTC.

In this sample, this clonotype turned up many times. The gene calls are TRBV29-1 and TRBJ2-3, with TRBD2 matching over 9 bases. This CDR3 contains 13 residues. Trimming took 4 bases from V and 8 from J; bases not matched to a gene: 7. The V gene's germline CDR1 is SQVTM and CDR2 ANQGSEA. CDR3 loop: CSVVPSGKGTQYF. DNA of the CDR3: TGCAGCGTTGTGCCTAGCGGGAAAGGTACGCAGTATTTT.

This clonotype appeared many times. At one of its ends the junction is not consistent with the germline gene, which may arise from a read error. This chain connects TRBV15 to TRBJ2-6; a weak D match, TRBD2 (6 bases). Germline V gives CDR1 LNHNV, CDR2 YYDKDF (reference sequence). The CDR3 spans 14 residues. CDR3 in amino acids: CATAGTSGANVLTF. In DNA form, the CDR3 reads TGTGCCACCGCCGGGACTTCTGGAGCCAACGTCCTGACTTTC.

The J gene is TRBJ1-3, the V gene TRBV21-1; the D call of TRBD1 is as the table states it, not checked on the DNA. TRBV21-1 is a pseudogene locus. The CDR3 sequence is 17 residues long. CDR3: CASSDETGGRSGNTIYF. The CDR3, as DNA: TGTGCCAGCAGCGACGAGACAGGGGGCCGGTCTGGAAACACCATATATTTT.

In its sample, this clonotype was seen a few times. The rearrangement links TRBV5-1 to TRBJ2-3; D possibly corresponds to TRBD2 (6 bases). The ends were cut back, 8 bases at V and 0 bases at J, with 13 bases in the middle. The CDR3 contains 14 residues. Germline CDR1 is SGHRS and CDR2 is YFSETQ. The CDR3 region has the DNA TGCGCCAGTACTAGCTTTGTTAGCACAGATACGCAGTATTTT. Encoded protein: CASTSFVSTDTQYF.

This clonotype appeared many times. The chain joins TRBV6-5 to TRBJ2-3, with 8 nucleotides matching TRBD2. Germline CDR1 MNHEY, CDR2 SVGAGI. The CDR3 totals 17 residues. The junction had 16 bases not matched to a gene; V was cut back by 9 bases and J by 2 bases. This chain's CDR3 is CASVERERGGNTDTQYF. The CDR3 DNA reads TGTGCCAGTGTAGAGCGGGAGAGAGGCGGAAACACAGATACGCAGTATTTT.

This clonotype came up once. The gene calls are TRBV7-2 and TRBJ2-2; the D call may be TRBD1 or TRBD2 (5 bases each). The CDR3 runs 14 residues. Trimming took 5 bases from V and 6 from J, leaving 13 bases between them. CDR1 is SGHTA and CDR2 is FQGNSA in the germline V gene. The CDR3 sequence is CASSEGPAAGELFF. The CDR3 DNA reads as TGTGCCAGCAGCGAGGGGCCGGCGGCCGGGGAGCTGTTTTTT.

V usage is TRBV20-1 and J usage is TRBJ1-1; D unclear. Germline CDR1 is DFQATT and CDR2 is SNEGSKA (reference sequence). V was pared by 3 bases and J by 1 base, with 9 bases between. CDR3 length: 13 residues. Written as DNA, the CDR3 is TGCAGTGCTAGGCGGCAGGAGAACACTGAAGCTTTCTTT. It codes for CSARRQENTEAFF.

In this sample, this clonotype turned up many times. The chain uses TRBV10-3 and TRBJ1-5, with 7 bases aligning to TRBD1. Looked up from germline, CDR1 is ENHRY and CDR2 is SYGVKD. This CDR3 has 14 residues. Unmatched junction bases numbered 8, after V lost 6 bases and J lost 6 bases. This chain's CDR3 is CAISPTGSSQPQHF. CDR3 in DNA: TGTGCCATCAGCCCGACAGGGTCAAGTCAGCCCCAGCATTTT.

This clonotype has just a few counts. The chain couples TRBV20-1 to TRBJ2-1; weak D call: TRBD2 (6 bases). V gave up 5 bases and J gave up 0 bases, with 17 bases separating them. Germline V lookup: CDR1 DFQATT, CDR2 SNEGSKA (reference sequence). This CDR3 is built from 16 residues. This CDR3 reads CSARGSGGASYNEQFF. The CDR3 coding sequence is TGCAGTGCTCGAGGGTCTGGCGGGGCCTCCTACAATGAGCAGTTCTTC.

In its sample, this clonotype was seen a few times. The J gene is TRBJ2-7, the V gene TRBV9, with TRBD1 as a possible D gene (5 bases). The CDR3 contains 15 residues. The V end was cut by 4 bases, the J end by 5 bases, with 19 bases between. Germline V CDR1 and CDR2: SGDLS, YYNGEE. CDR3 sequence reads: CASSRQGGAINEQYF. In nucleotides, the CDR3 is TGTGCCAGCAGCCGGCAGGGTGGGGCTATCAACGAGCAGTACTTC.

The V and J genes are TRBV30 and TRBJ1-1; D gene ambiguous. Looked up from germline, CDR1 is GTSNPN and CDR2 is SVGIG (reference sequence). Trimming cost V 5 bases and J 1 base, with 5 bases left between them. The CDR3 contains 11 residues. The CDR3: CAWARNTEAFF. CDR3 coding DNA: TGTGCCTGGGCCCGGAACACTGAAGCTTTCTTT.

The gene calls are TRBV12-3 or TRBV12-4 and TRBJ2-6, with D hard to call. The CDR3 contains 13 residues. V lost 8 bases to trimming and J lost 2 bases, with 7 bases between them. The CDR3 DNA reads as TGTGCCAGCCGTCCAGCTGGGGCCAACGTCCTGACTTTC. It encodes CASRPAGANVLTF.

This clonotype was picked up a small number of times. This chain links TRBV20-1 with TRBJ1-1; no definite D call. This CDR3 contains 14 residues. V was clipped by 1 base and J by 5 bases, with 14 bases between them. The germline V gene has CDR1 DFQATT and CDR2 SNEGSKA (reference sequence). CDR3 sequence: CSARAYFKATEAFF. The CDR3 bases are TGCAGTGCTAGAGCCTACTTCAAAGCGACTGAAGCTTTCTTT.

This clonotype was seen once. The chain employs TRBV9 and TRBJ1-2; D not certain. This CDR3 is built from 12 residues. Germline CDR1 is SGDLS and CDR2 is YYNGEE. The germline V and J ends were trimmed by 0 bases and 4 bases, with 4 bases remaining between them. The CDR3 loop reads CASSVASYGYTF. CDR3 coding DNA: TGTGCCAGCAGCGTAGCCTCCTATGGCTACACCTTC.

The gene calls are TRBV12-5 and TRBJ2-7; D is ambiguous. Germline-derived CDR1 and CDR2 are LGHNT and FRNRAP. Trimming left V 10 bases short and J 0 bases short, with 31 bases between. The CDR3 runs to 19 residues. CDR3 protein: CATPVTQAAHRPDSYEQYF. CDR3 DNA sequence: TGTGCTACGCCCGTCACGCAGGCTGCCCACCGACCGGACTCCTACGAGCAGTACTTC.

This clonotype occurred many times. The chain has TRBV7-8 and TRBJ1-1; D is uncertain. Per germline, CDR1 SGHVS and CDR2 FQNEAQ. Trimming removed 7 bases from V and 4 bases from J, with 13 bases in between. This CDR3 region has 13 residues. In DNA form, the CDR3 reads TGTGCCAGCACTCCCCCCGGGGTCACTGAAGCTTTCTTT. Its translation: CASTPPGVTEAFF. Using reference TRBV7-8 and TRBJ1-1 for the parts outside the CDR3, the full variable domain is GAGVSQSPRYKVAKRGQDVALRCDPISGHVSLFWYQQALGQGPEFLTYFQNEAQLDKSGLPSDRFFAERPEGSVSTLKIQRTQQEDSAVYLCASTPPGVTEAFFGQGTRLTVV.

This clonotype was seen many times. The chain links TRBV2 to TRBJ2-5; no firm D call. The CDR3 extends over 10 amino acids. Germline values: CDR1 SNHLY, CDR2 FYNNEI. The V end was cut by 8 bases, the J end by 2 bases, with 3 bases between. The CDR3 nucleotides read TGTGCCAGCGTGCAAGAGACCCAGTACTTC. Its protein product is CASVQETQYF.

This clonotype was picked up many times. The chain carries TRBV11-1 and TRBJ2-3; D gene uncertain. Looked up from germline, CDR1 is SGHAT and CDR2 is FQDESV (reference sequence). Trimming took off 5 bases at V and 2 bases at J, with 11 bases between the two ends. The CDR3 spans 14 residues. CDR3 in amino acids: CASSRKPYTDTQYF. The CDR3 DNA sequence: TGTGCCAGCAGCCGAAAGCCCTACACAGATACGCAGTATTTT.

This clonotype was counted at least ten times. The chain links TRBV20-1 to TRBJ1-1; D is unclear. This CDR3 has 14 residues. V was trimmed by 5 bases and J by 3 bases, leaving 16 bases between them. Germline V gives CDR1 DFQATT, CDR2 SNEGSKA (reference sequence). The CDR3 reads CSARGPHTDTEAFF. The DNA of the CDR3 is TGCAGTGCTCGGGGTCCTCACACGGACACTGAAGCTTTCTTT.

The chain links TRBV28 to TRBJ2-1, with 8 nucleotides matching TRBD2. The V gene's germline CDR1 is MDHEN and CDR2 SYDVKM. The CDR3 is 17 residues long. The ends lost 7 bases at V and 4 bases at J; junction bases unmatched: 15. The CDR3 loop reads CASIPTTAAGVYNEQFF. CDR3 bases: TGTGCCAGCATTCCCACGACCGCAGCGGGAGTTTACAATGAGCAGTTCTTC.

The chain couples TRBV5-8 to TRBJ2-2; D is possibly TRBD1 (5 bases). Looked up from germline, CDR1 is SGHTS and CDR2 is YDEGEE. V was clipped by 0 bases and J by 7 bases, with 7 bases between them. The CDR3 is 13 amino acids. The CDR3 DNA is TGTGCCAGCAGCTTGGAGGGGTACGGGGAGCTGTTTTTT. This codes for CASSLEGYGELFF. The full variable domain, in which reference TRBV5-8 and TRBJ2-2 provide the parts outside the CDR3, is EAGVTQSPTHLIKTRGQQATLRCSPISGHTSVYWYQQALGLGLQFLLWYDEGEERNRGNFPPRFSGRQFPNYSSELNVNALELEDSALYLCASSLEGYGELFFGEGSRLTVL.

The V call is TRBV10-3, the J call TRBJ1-6; possible D gene TRBD1, 6 bases. The CDR3 is 15 amino acids. V lost 6 bases and J 6 bases, leaving 15 bases between the germline ends. Germline V lookup: CDR1 ENHRY, CDR2 SYGVKD. For the CDR3, the DNA is TGTGCCATCAGGAACGGACAGCAAATTAATTCACCCCTCCACTTT. It translates to CAIRNGQQINSPLHF.

This clonotype was recorded at least ten times. The J gene is TRBJ2-4, the V gene TRBV11-2, with D uncertain. This CDR3 is built from 13 residues. CDR1 is SGHAT and CDR2 is FQNNGV in the germline V gene. V was shortened by 3 bases and J by 13 bases, with 16 bases between the two germline ends. The DNA of the CDR3 is TGTGCCAGCAGCTTGCAGCCAGCCTCCGTCCAGTACTTC. This codes for CASSLQPASVQYF.